A single T cell receptor (beta chain) is shown here with its context. Its antigen is unknown. The data derive from a study of shared clonotypes between healthy human individuals. Study outcomes and limitations: For naive CD4 cells, 5% to 6.5% of clonotypes were shared across a few donors. All-four-donor shared clonotypes had higher generation probabilities than non-shared clonotypes did.

TCRdb's copy holds only in-frame clones and misses some; the assay was immunoSEQ multiplex PCR. Of about 2.4 million clones listed, approximately 94% are singletons. Unmatched junction bases numbered 4, after V lost 4 bases and J lost 0 bases. Germline CDR1 SGHNT, CDR2 YYREEE (reference sequence). The CDR3 sequence is 15 residues long. Into CD45RA+ naive and CD45RA-negative memory subsets, the CD4+ cells were split. This sequence was found in a man aged 18 to 29 in good health. Some clones in this sample may be carry-over from other donors' samples. The sample consisted of naive CD4+ T cells from PBMCs. Sample subset: CD45RA+ positively selected. The chain recombines TRBV5-4 with TRBJ2-3, with 8 bases matching TRBD1. CDR3 bases: TGTGCCAGCAGCCGACAGGGGACTAGCACAGATACGCAGTATTTT. Translating it yields CASSRQGTSTDTQYF.